Listed below are T cell receptor beta chains from one sample, sequenced in a study of PD-L1 blockade in urothelial cancer. Method: immunoSEQ multiplex PCR; TCRdb's copy keeps in-frame clones and lacks some. The sample includes about 45,000 clones, about nine tenths of them seen just once. The sample in question was PBMCs, obtained around atezolizumab (anti-PD-L1) treatment. The receptor set was obtained from an elderly man with urothelial cancer. Both conserved end residues are part of each CDR3. D genes are given only for firm matches. For some rows the clone size is stated as once, few or many, or as a class when expanded; others skip it.

J gene: TRBJ2-5
V gene: TRBV5-6
clone size: NA
D gene: TRBD2
CDR3 protein: CASSMKGGPGETQYF
CDR3 DNA: TGTGCCAGCAGCATGAAGGGAGGGCCTGGGGAGACCCAGTACTTC

J gene: TRBJ2-7
V gene: TRBV7-8
clone size: NA
D gene: TRBD2
CDR3 protein: CASSSGLAGGGGEQYF
CDR3 DNA: TGTGCCAGCAGCTCGGGACTAGCGGGAGGGGGGGGCGAGCAGTACTTC

J gene: TRBJ2-4
V gene: TRBV6-1
clone size: NA
D gene: TRBD2
CDR3 protein: CASSEASSGGLAKNIQYF
CDR3 DNA: TGTGCCAGCAGTGAAGCGTCTAGCGGGGGTCTAGCCAAAAACATTCAGTACTTC

J gene: TRBJ2-3
V gene: TRBV7-6
clone size: few
D gene: TRBD1
CDR3 protein: CASGDRDVDTDTQYF
CDR3 DNA: TGTGCCAGCGGCGACAGGGATGTGGACACAGATACGCAGTATTTT

J gene: TRBJ2-1
V gene: TRBV6-5
clone size: NA
D gene: NA
CDR3 protein: CASSYNGGLDEQFF
CDR3 DNA: TGTGCCAGCAGTTATAACGGGGGTTTAGATGAGCAGTTCTTC

J gene: TRBJ1-2
V gene: TRBV6-5
clone size: once
D gene: NA
CDR3 protein: CASSETGSNGYTF
CDR3 DNA: TGTGCCAGCAGCGAAACCGGGAGCAATGGCTACACCTTC

J gene: TRBJ2-7
V gene: TRBV29-1
clone size: NA
D gene: TRBD2
CDR3 protein: CSVARLAGSSYEQYF
CDR3 DNA: TGCAGCGTTGCCCGACTAGCGGGCAGCTCCTACGAGCAGTACTTC

J gene: TRBJ2-7
V gene: TRBV28
clone size: NA
D gene: TRBD2
CDR3 protein: CASSLGAGGPGAYEQYF
CDR3 DNA: TGTGCCAGCAGTTTAGGGGCGGGAGGCCCTGGGGCCTACGAGCAGTACTTC

J gene: TRBJ1-1
V gene: TRBV6-5
clone size: NA
D gene: TRBD1
CDR3 protein: CASSSTWTGGTEAFF
CDR3 DNA: TGTGCCAGCAGTAGCACCTGGACAGGGGGCACTGAAGCTTTCTTT

J gene: TRBJ2-3
V gene: TRBV5-1
clone size: NA
D gene: NA
CDR3 protein: CASSIGTPKNTDTQYF
CDR3 DNA: TGCGCCAGCAGCATAGGGACACCGAAAAACACAGATACGCAGTATTTT

J gene: TRBJ1-1
V gene: TRBV12-2
clone size: NA
D gene: NA
CDR3 protein: CASRAPREHTEAFF
CDR3 DNA: TGTGCAAGTCGCGCCCCCAGGGAACACACTGAAGCTTTCTTT

J gene: TRBJ2-3
V gene: TRBV15
clone size: NA
D gene: NA
CDR3 protein: CATSREARTDTQYF
CDR3 DNA: TGTGCCACCAGCAGAGAGGCCCGCACAGATACGCAGTATTTT

J gene: TRBJ1-1
V gene: TRBV4-1
clone size: NA
D gene: TRBD1
CDR3 protein: CASSQVMGGTGGRWGTEAFF
CDR3 DNA: TGCGCCAGCAGCCAAGTTATGGGCGGGACAGGAGGCCGATGGGGCACTGAAGCTTTCTTT

J gene: TRBJ2-5
V gene: TRBV28
clone size: NA
D gene: TRBD2
CDR3 protein: CASSLSGTYTQETQYF
CDR3 DNA: TGTGCCAGCAGTTTAAGCGGGACTTACACGCAAGAGACCCAGTACTTC

J gene: TRBJ1-3
V gene: TRBV13
clone size: NA
D gene: NA
CDR3 protein: CANLQPGLNHSGNTIYF
CDR3 DNA: TGTGCCAACTTACAGCCTGGACTCAATCACTCTGGAAACACCATATATTTT

J gene: TRBJ2-2
V gene: TRBV27
clone size: NA
D gene: NA
CDR3 protein: CASSFDSDIGGELFF
CDR3 DNA: TGTGCCAGCAGTTTTGACTCGGACATTGGCGGGGAGCTGTTTTTT

J gene: TRBJ1-4
V gene: TRBV27
clone size: NA
D gene: NA
CDR3 protein: CASSFRGGFNEKLFF
CDR3 DNA: TGTGCCAGCAGTTTCCGAGGGGGATTTAATGAAAAACTGTTTTTT

J gene: TRBJ1-1
V gene: TRBV9
clone size: NA
D gene: NA
CDR3 protein: CASSPTSGQNTEAFF
CDR3 DNA: TGTGCCAGCAGCCCGACCTCGGGACAGAACACTGAAGCTTTCTTT

J gene: TRBJ1-5
V gene: TRBV30
clone size: NA
D gene: TRBD1
CDR3 protein: CAWRRQGAHQPQHF
CDR3 DNA: TGTGCCTGGAGGAGACAGGGGGCCCATCAGCCCCAGCATTTT

J gene: TRBJ2-5
V gene: TRBV14
clone size: NA
D gene: TRBD2
CDR3 protein: CASSQWREGTQYF
CDR3 DNA: TGTGCCAGCAGCCAATGGCGGGAGGGGACCCAGTACTTC

J gene: TRBJ2-3
V gene: TRBV15
clone size: NA
D gene: NA
CDR3 protein: CATSRVITVDTQYF
CDR3 DNA: TGTGCCACCAGCAGAGTTATTACGGTGGATACGCAGTATTTT

J gene: TRBJ1-4
V gene: TRBV5-5
clone size: NA
D gene: TRBD1
CDR3 protein: CASSSQGNEKLFF
CDR3 DNA: TGTGCCAGCAGCTCACAGGGGAATGAAAAACTGTTTTTT

J gene: TRBJ2-1
V gene: TRBV25-1
clone size: NA
D gene: TRBD2
CDR3 protein: CASSPPGGRYNEQFF
CDR3 DNA: TGTGCCAGCAGTCCTCCTGGCGGGAGGTACAATGAGCAGTTCTTC

J gene: TRBJ2-7
V gene: TRBV19
clone size: NA
D gene: NA
CDR3 protein: CASSPSDRSSYEQYF
CDR3 DNA: TGTGCCAGTAGTCCATCGGACAGAAGCTCCTACGAGCAGTACTTC

J gene: TRBJ2-2
V gene: TRBV14
clone size: NA
D gene: TRBD2
CDR3 protein: CASSQKSTGTTHGTGELFF
CDR3 DNA: TGTGCCAGCAGCCAAAAATCGACCGGGACTACTCATGGTACCGGGGAGCTGTTTTTT

J gene: TRBJ1-3
V gene: TRBV25-1
clone size: NA
D gene: TRBD1
CDR3 protein: CASSENIGTGGDTIYF
CDR3 DNA: TGTGCCAGCAGTGAAAATATTGGGACAGGAGGGGACACCATATATTTT

J gene: TRBJ2-2
V gene: TRBV5-1
clone size: once
D gene: NA
CDR3 protein: CASSLAGSGRSTGELFF
CDR3 DNA: TGCGCCAGCAGCTTGGCTGGTTCCGGGAGAAGTACCGGGGAGCTGTTTTTT

J gene: TRBJ1-5
V gene: TRBV28
clone size: NA
D gene: NA
CDR3 protein: CASSLGSGGNQPQHF
CDR3 DNA: TGTGCCAGCAGTTTAGGGTCAGGGGGCAATCAGCCCCAGCATTTT

J gene: TRBJ2-3
V gene: TRBV5-1
clone size: NA
D gene: NA
CDR3 protein: CASTAGAGVSTDTQYF
CDR3 DNA: TGCGCCAGCACCGCGGGGGCTGGGGTTAGCACAGATACGCAGTATTTT

J gene: TRBJ1-2
V gene: TRBV6-1
clone size: NA
D gene: NA
CDR3 protein: CASSLSNYGYTF
CDR3 DNA: TGTGCCAGCAGTCTGTCTAACTATGGCTACACCTTC

J gene: TRBJ2-1
V gene: TRBV7-8
clone size: NA
D gene: TRBD2
CDR3 protein: CASSPRVAGGNEQFF
CDR3 DNA: TGTGCCAGCAGCCCCCGCGTAGCGGGGGGCAATGAGCAGTTCTTC

J gene: TRBJ2-3
V gene: TRBV5-8
clone size: NA
D gene: NA
CDR3 protein: CASSLGRLVMGTDTQYF
CDR3 DNA: TGTGCCAGCAGCTTGGGTCGGTTGGTAATGGGCACAGATACGCAGTATTTT

J gene: TRBJ2-2
V gene: TRBV30
clone size: once
D gene: NA
CDR3 protein: CAWAKGAGELFF
CDR3 DNA: TGTGCCTGGGCCAAGGGGGCCGGGGAGCTGTTTTTT

J gene: TRBJ2-5
V gene: TRBV30
clone size: NA
D gene: TRBD2
CDR3 protein: CAWSSGRETQYF
CDR3 DNA: TGTGCCTGGAGTAGCGGGAGAGAGACCCAGTACTTC

J gene: TRBJ2-7
V gene: TRBV4-1
clone size: NA
D gene: TRBD1
CDR3 protein: CASSLDRGSYEQYF
CDR3 DNA: TGCGCCAGCAGCCTGGACAGGGGCTCCTACGAGCAGTACTTC

J gene: TRBJ1-1
V gene: TRBV7-9
clone size: medium-sized
D gene: TRBD1
CDR3 protein: CASSIPSGTGAQAFF
CDR3 DNA: TGTGCCAGCAGCATCCCGTCCGGGACAGGAGCTCAAGCTTTCTTT

J gene: TRBJ1-1
V gene: TRBV7-2
clone size: few
D gene: TRBD1
CDR3 protein: CASSLGTGMNTEAFF
CDR3 DNA: TGTGCCAGCAGCTTAGGGACAGGGATGAACACTGAAGCTTTCTTT

J gene: TRBJ1-2
V gene: TRBV9
clone size: once
D gene: TRBD1
CDR3 protein: CASSMRTGSDGYTF
CDR3 DNA: TGTGCCAGCAGCATGAGGACAGGGTCGGATGGCTACACCTTC

J gene: TRBJ1-3
V gene: TRBV4-1
clone size: NA
D gene: TRBD1
CDR3 protein: CASSQIGQDIYF
CDR3 DNA: TGCGCCAGCAGCCAAATTGGACAGGACATATATTTT

J gene: TRBJ2-7
V gene: TRBV6-6
clone size: NA
D gene: TRBD2
CDR3 protein: CASSRGRLMNEQYF
CDR3 DNA: TGTGCCAGCAGCCGCGGGAGATTAATGAACGAGCAGTACTTC

J gene: TRBJ2-2
V gene: TRBV27
clone size: NA
D gene: NA
CDR3 protein: CASSRFGSPGELFF
CDR3 DNA: TGTGCCAGCAGTCGCTTCGGGTCCCCCGGGGAGCTGTTTTTT

J gene: TRBJ1-2
V gene: TRBV4-2
clone size: NA
D gene: NA
CDR3 protein: CASSQVGAGEGYTF
CDR3 DNA: TGTGCCAGCAGCCAAGTGGGGGCGGGGGAGGGCTACACCTTC